The clone carrying this T cell receptor (beta chain) has just a few counts. Its antigen is not known. Read coverage stops 3 residues before the CDR3 terminus; the germline J gene supplies the remainder. Repertoires were generated with immunoSEQ multiplex PCR, while TCRdb's copy carries only in-frame clones and drops some. Observed in the sample are 39,000 or so clones, none of them singletons. Germline values: CDR1 SGHRS, CDR2 YFSETQ. The CDR3 spans 14 residues. Trimming took 4 bases from V and 3 from J; bases not matched to a gene: 7. The record originates from a study of T cell clonality in common variable immunodeficiency. General study points: In common variable immunodeficiency, TCR beta chains reportedly carried fewer deletions and N-nucleotide insertions.

The chain has TRBV5-1 and TRBJ2-7, with 7 positions matching TRBD2. The TCR was taken from a person aged 18 to 69 in good health. The sample consisted of peripheral blood mononuclear cells. Incomplete CDR3 DNA: TGCGCCAGCAGCAGTCGAGCGGGAAACTACGAG. Amino acid sequence: CASSSRAGNYE. The CDR3 in its entirety is CASSSRAGNYEQYF.